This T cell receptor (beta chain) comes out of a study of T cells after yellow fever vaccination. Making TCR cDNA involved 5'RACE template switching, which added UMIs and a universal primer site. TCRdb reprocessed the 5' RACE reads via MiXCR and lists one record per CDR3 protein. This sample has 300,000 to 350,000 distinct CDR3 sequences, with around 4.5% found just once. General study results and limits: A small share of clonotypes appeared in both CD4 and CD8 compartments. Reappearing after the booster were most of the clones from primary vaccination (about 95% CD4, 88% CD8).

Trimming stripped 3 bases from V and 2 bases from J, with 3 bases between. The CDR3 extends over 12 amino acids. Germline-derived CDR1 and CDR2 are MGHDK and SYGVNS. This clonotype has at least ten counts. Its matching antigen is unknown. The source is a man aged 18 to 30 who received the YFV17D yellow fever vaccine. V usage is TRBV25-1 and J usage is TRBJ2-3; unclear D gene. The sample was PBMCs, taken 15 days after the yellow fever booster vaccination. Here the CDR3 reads CASSDFTDTQYF. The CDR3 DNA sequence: TGTGCCAGCAGTGACTTCACAGATACGCAGTATTTT. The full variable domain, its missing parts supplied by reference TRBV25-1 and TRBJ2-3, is EADIYQTPRYLVIGTGKKITLECSQTMGHDKMYWYQQDPGMELHLIHYSYGVNSTEKGDLSSESTVSRIRTEHFPLTLESARPSHTSQYLCASSDFTDTQYFGPGTRLTVL.